These 21 T cell receptor beta chains were all obtained from the same sample, sequenced in a study of spatial heterogeneity in lung cancer. MiXCR was run by TCRdb on the 5' RACE reads, yielding one entry per CDR3 protein. The top ten clones hold roughly 17% of a sample with under 150,000 distinct CDR3 sequences, less than 15% of them seen once. Time point given: blood at routine non-recurrence follow-up after resection. The study sequenced unsorted whole RNA from tumor, nontumor lung or frozen PBMC. This sample comprised PBMCs, obtained at follow-up. The receptors were gathered from a male donor with early-stage non-small cell lung cancer.

V gene TRBV7-6 combines with J gene TRBJ1-2; D gene ambiguous. CDR3 length: 13 amino acids. Germline V gene sequence: CDR1 SGHVS, CDR2 FNYEAQ. The V and J ends lost 3 bases and 4 bases respectively, with 9 bases between them. The chain's CDR3 is CASSLDRSYGYTF. CDR3 in DNA: TGTGCCAGCAGCTTGGACCGAAGCTATGGCTACACCTTC.

This clonotype has just a few counts. This chain joins TRBV5-4 and TRBJ2-1; D may match TRBD1 or TRBD2 (5 bases each). Trimming shortened V by 0 bases and J by 3 bases, and 10 bases separated the two germline ends. CDR3 length: 15 amino acids. Germline CDR1 SGHNT, CDR2 YYREEE (reference sequence). The CDR3 nucleotides read TGTGCCAGCAGCTTGGCAGGGACCCTCTACAATGAGCAGTTCTTC. Its protein product is CASSLAGTLYNEQFF.

This clonotype was observed a handful of times. This chain uses TRBV18 with TRBJ2-6; 9 bases align to TRBD1. CDR3 size: 17 residues. The germline CDR1 and CDR2 sequences are KGHSH and LQKENI. The V segment lost 2 bases and the J segment 2 bases; nucleotides outside the gene matches: 4. The CDR3: CASSPYGTGTGANVLTF. The CDR3 coding sequence is TGTGCCAGCTCACCATATGGGACAGGGACTGGGGCCAACGTCCTGACTTTC.

The chain is built from TRBV27 and TRBJ2-7, with 12 bases aligning to TRBD2. The CDR3 consists of 20 residues. The V and J ends lost 6 bases and 0 bases, in that order; junction bases with no gene match: 18. Germline values: CDR1 MNHEY, CDR2 SMNVEV (reference sequence). The CDR3 region is CASRTTSGGPTRYISYEQYF. As DNA, the CDR3 is TGTGCCAGCAGGACGACTAGCGGGGGCCCGACTAGATACATCTCCTACGAGCAGTACTTC.

This clonotype has a count of ten or more. The V gene is TRBV29-1, the J gene TRBJ2-3, with 12 bases identical to TRBD1. The length of the CDR3 is 14 residues. The germline gives CDR1 SQVTM, CDR2 ANQGSEA. With V trimmed by 6 bases and J by 4 bases, 5 bases remained unmatched. The CDR3 DNA sequence: TGCAGCGTCGTGCGGGACAGGGGGCCAGATACGCAGTATTTT. This gives the protein CSVVRDRGPDTQYF.

This clonotype was seen a few times. V and J are TRBV11-2 and TRBJ2-1; 9 nucleotides align to TRBD1. Germline CDR1 is SGHAT and CDR2 is FQNNGV. The V and J ends lost 4 bases and 10 bases, in that order; junction bases with no gene match: 8. This CDR3 has 14 residues. CDR3 protein: CASSSRGQGLEQFF. The CDR3 DNA is TGTGCCAGCAGCTCTAGGGGACAGGGATTAGAGCAGTTCTTC.

The table lists this clonotype with many counts. This chain connects TRBV3-1 to TRBJ2-5; D gene ambiguous. Trimming removed 5 bases at V and 2 bases at J, with 12 bases between. The CDR3 sequence is 14 residues long. The germline gives CDR1 LGHDT, CDR2 YNNKEL (reference sequence). Here the CDR3 DNA reads TGTGCCAGCAGCTTTACAGCGATGCAAGAGACCCAGTACTTC. Its translation: CASSFTAMQETQYF.

This clonotype was observed at least ten times. The V gene is TRBV5-1, the J gene TRBJ1-1; unclear D gene. V was clipped by 1 base and J by 4 bases, with 8 bases between them. CDR1 is SGHRS and CDR2 is YFSETQ in the germline V gene. This CDR3 spans 13 amino acids. Here the CDR3 DNA reads TGCGCCAGCAGCTTGTATGGGATCACTGAAGCTTTCTTT. Its protein is CASSLYGITEAFF.

This clonotype came up a few times. The V gene is TRBV19, the J gene TRBJ2-7; 8 nucleotides agree with TRBD1. From germline, CDR1 is LNHDA and CDR2 SQIVND (reference sequence). The V gene end was trimmed by 5 bases and the J gene end by 1 base; junction bases not matched to a gene: 7. This CDR3 comprises 15 residues. Here the CDR3 reads CASSQGTGPSYEQYF. The CDR3 DNA is TGTGCCAGTAGTCAGGGGACAGGTCCTTCCTACGAGCAGTACTTC.

This rearrangement joins TRBV30 to TRBJ2-7; the D is unclear. This CDR3 comprises 13 residues. Germline CDR1 GTSNPN, CDR2 SVGIG (reference sequence). Trimming left V 3 bases short and J 2 bases short, with 11 bases between. The CDR3 loop is CAWRVDSPYEQYF. As DNA, the CDR3 is TGTGCCTGGAGGGTCGACTCGCCCTACGAGCAGTACTTC.

Only one count was recorded for this clonotype. V is TRBV10-2 and J is TRBJ2-5, with a possible D match to TRBD2 (5 bases). Germline loops: CDR1 WSHSY, CDR2 SAAADI. CDR3 length: 15 residues. V dropped 3 bases and J dropped 6 bases, with 17 bases sitting between them. CDR3 residues: CASSDYDGKQKTQYF. The DNA for the CDR3 is TGCGCCAGCAGTGACTACGACGGGAAGCAGAAGACCCAGTACTTC.

This clonotype was picked up a small number of times. V usage is TRBV7-9 and J usage is TRBJ2-1; the D gene is possibly TRBD2 (6 bases). The CDR3 sequence is 15 residues long. Germline CDR1 and CDR2: SEHNR and FQNEAQ (reference sequence). The germline V and J ends were trimmed by 7 bases and 0 bases, with 13 bases remaining between them. The CDR3 nucleotides are TGTGCCAGCAACTGGGGGGAAAGCTCCTACAATGAGCAGTTCTTC. Translating it yields CASNWGESSYNEQFF.

The rearrangement links TRBV20-1 to TRBJ1-3, with D hard to call. Germline lookup yields CDR1 DFQATT and CDR2 SNEGSKA (reference sequence). This CDR3 has 12 residues. Trimming shortened V by 5 bases and J by 3 bases, and 8 bases separated the two germline ends. CDR3: CSAGPRGNTIYF. The CDR3 DNA reads as TGCAGTGCTGGTCCCCGTGGAAACACCATATATTTT.

Ten or more counts support this clonotype. The V and J genes are TRBV20-1 and TRBJ2-7, with D possibly TRBD2 on 6 matching bases. Germline V CDR1 and CDR2: DFQATT, SNEGSKA (reference sequence). V lost 2 bases and J lost 3, with 17 bases in between. This CDR3 region has 15 residues. CDR3 loop: CSARPPAGRNYEQYF. The CDR3 bases are TGCAGTGCTAGACCCCCCGCAGGGAGGAACTACGAGCAGTACTTC.

The chain joins TRBV7-3 to TRBJ2-7, with 10 nucleotides matching TRBD1. Germline V gene sequence: CDR1 SGHTA, CDR2 FQGTGA. J gave up 4 bases and V 2 bases, and 5 bases lay outside the gene matches. The CDR3 contains 15 residues. As DNA, the CDR3 is TGTGCCAGCAGCTTAGTGGGGACAGGGGCATACGAGCAGTACTTC. Translation: CASSLVGTGAYEQYF.

Ten or more counts support this clonotype. CDR3 residues: CASSSAMQETQYF. The CDR3 DNA sequence: TGTGCCAGCAGTTCCGCGATGCAAGAGACCCAGTACTTC. The chain combines TRBV27 with TRBJ2-5; no definite D call. Germline V lookup: CDR1 MNHEY, CDR2 SMNVEV (reference sequence). With 4 bases removed from V and 2 bases from J, the gap between germline ends came to 8 bases. This CDR3 contains 13 residues.

There are a few counts of this clonotype. No conserved phenylalanine or tryptophan ends this CDR3, so it is likely a read error. The V gene is TRBV3-1, the J gene TRBJ2-1, with 7 bases aligning to TRBD2. The V segment lost 8 bases and the J segment 4 bases; nucleotides outside the gene matches: 5. Germline V gives CDR1 LGHDT, CDR2 YNNKEL (reference sequence). The CDR3 sequence is 13 residues long. This CDR3 reads CASGPSGYNEQFS. The CDR3 DNA follows: TGTGCCAGCGGGCCTAGCGGTTACAATGAGCAGTTCTCC.

In this sample, this clonotype turned up a few times. The chain links TRBV3-1 to TRBJ2-1; no firm D call. Trimming removed 0 bases at V and 0 bases at J, with 6 bases between. The CDR3 length is 15 residues. Germline V gene data show CDR1 as LGHDT and CDR2 as YNNKEL (reference sequence). CDR3 nucleotides: TGTGCCAGCAGCCAAGATCCGGACTCCTACAATGAGCAGTTCTTC. Translating it yields CASSQDPDSYNEQFF.

The V gene is TRBV6-5, the J gene TRBJ1-3; D uncertain. Germline lookup yields CDR1 MNHEY and CDR2 SVGAGI. This CDR3 contains 12 residues. V gave up 4 bases and J gave up 2 bases, with 3 bases separating them. CDR3 coding DNA: TGTGCCAGCAGTTCCGCTGGAAACACCATATATTTT. Translating it yields CASSSAGNTIYF.

This clonotype occurred many times. The rearrangement uses TRBV5-5 and TRBJ2-7; D not certain. The germline V gene has CDR1 SGHKS and CDR2 YYEKEE (reference sequence). The CDR3 is 14 amino acids. Trimming took off 4 bases at V and 0 bases at J, with 11 bases between the two ends. CDR3 sequence reads: CASSAPLVSYEQYF. The DNA for the CDR3 is TGTGCCAGCAGCGCCCCATTGGTCTCCTACGAGCAGTACTTC.

The chain joins TRBV5-1 to TRBJ1-6, with no clear D. Germline V gives CDR1 SGHRS, CDR2 YFSETQ. V was trimmed by 0 bases and J by 2 bases, leaving 6 bases between them. This CDR3 is 15 amino acids long. This chain's CDR3 is CASSLEGAYNSPLHF. CDR3 in DNA: TGCGCCAGCAGCTTGGAAGGAGCCTATAATTCACCCCTCCACTTT.